Listed below are T cell receptor beta chains from one sample, sequenced in a study of vaccination and CD4 T cells after COVID-19. Their antigen targets remain unknown. TCRdb analysed the PCR reads with MiXCR anew, one entry per CDR3 protein. The sample records 15,000 to 20,000 distinct CDR3 sequences, less than 50% being singletons. The sample in question was CD4+ T cells from blood, cultured in vitro, obtained after SARS-CoV-2 vaccination. Source of these receptors: a human donor who had recovered from COVID-19. Each CDR3 is given with its conserved first and last residue. Each record gives: V gene, clone size, D gene, J gene, CDR3 DNA, CDR3 protein. D genes are given only for firm matches. Clone size is given for some rows only: seen once, a few or many times, or a class if the clone is expanded.

v_gene: TRBV24-1
abundance: NA
d_gene: TRBD2
j_gene: TRBJ2-1
CDR3nt: TGTGCCACCCCTGATAGACTAGCGGGGTACAATGAGCAGTTCTTC
CDR3aa: CATPDRLAGYNEQFF

v_gene: TRBV25-1
abundance: few
d_gene: NA
j_gene: TRBJ1-1
CDR3nt: TGTGCCAGCAGTGTCGGGCCAGTCGATGAAGCTTTCTTT
CDR3aa: CASSVGPVDEAFF

v_gene: TRBV4-3
abundance: NA
d_gene: TRBD1
j_gene: TRBJ1-6
CDR3nt: TGCGCCAGCAGCCCCGGGGACAGGGGAACGAATTCACCCCTCCACTTT
CDR3aa: CASSPGDRGTNSPLHF

v_gene: TRBV24-1
abundance: few
d_gene: NA
j_gene: TRBJ2-3
CDR3nt: TGTGCCACCAGTGATCCTACGACAGATACGCAGTATTTT
CDR3aa: CATSDPTTDTQYF

v_gene: TRBV5-1
abundance: NA
d_gene: TRBD2
j_gene: TRBJ2-1
CDR3nt: TGCGCCAGCAGCTTAGGACTAGCGGGAGACAATGAGCAGTTCTTC
CDR3aa: CASSLGLAGDNEQFF

v_gene: TRBV15
abundance: few
d_gene: TRBD1
j_gene: TRBJ1-2
CDR3nt: TGTGCCACCAGCAGCCCGGACAGGGGGGCTAACTATGGCTACACCTTC
CDR3aa: CATSSPDRGANYGYTF

v_gene: TRBV7-9
abundance: NA
d_gene: NA
j_gene: TRBJ2-7
CDR3nt: TGTGCCAGCAGCTTAAAAGGGGACTACGAGCAGTACTTC
CDR3aa: CASSLKGDYEQYF

v_gene: TRBV6-5
abundance: NA
d_gene: TRBD1
j_gene: TRBJ2-2
CDR3nt: TGTGCCAGCAGTTACCGACAGGGGAGCGGGGAGCTGTTTTTT
CDR3aa: CASSYRQGSGELFF

v_gene: TRBV2
abundance: NA
d_gene: NA
j_gene: TRBJ2-1
CDR3nt: TGTGCCAGCAGACAACCCGAGATTGGGGGGAACAATGAGCAGTTCTTC
CDR3aa: CASRQPEIGGNNEQFF

v_gene: TRBV5-1
abundance: NA
d_gene: NA
j_gene: TRBJ1-1
CDR3nt: TGCGCCAGCAGCCCCAGAGCAGATGAAGCTTTCTTT
CDR3aa: CASSPRADEAFF

v_gene: TRBV20-1
abundance: NA
d_gene: TRBD1
j_gene: TRBJ2-5
CDR3nt: TGCAGTGCGGCTAGACAGGGGGAAGGTGAGACCCAGTACTTC
CDR3aa: CSAARQGEGETQYF

v_gene: TRBV7-2
abundance: NA
d_gene: TRBD2
j_gene: TRBJ2-3
CDR3nt: TGTGCCAGCAGCTTAGGACTAGCGGGGGGTGCAGATACGCAGTATTTT
CDR3aa: CASSLGLAGGADTQYF

v_gene: TRBV11-2
abundance: NA
d_gene: NA
j_gene: TRBJ2-2
CDR3nt: TGTGCCAGCAGCTCCTCCGGGGGGAACACCGGGGAGCTGTTTTTT
CDR3aa: CASSSSGGNTGELFF

v_gene: TRBV20-1
abundance: few
d_gene: NA
j_gene: TRBJ2-5
CDR3nt: TGCAGTGCTCCCCGGGCTGGTCGCGAGACCCAGTACTTC
CDR3aa: CSAPRAGRETQYF

v_gene: TRBV24-1
abundance: few
d_gene: NA
j_gene: TRBJ1-1
CDR3nt: TGTGCCACCAGTGATTTAAAGGGTGAAGCTTTCTTT
CDR3aa: CATSDLKGEAFF

v_gene: TRBV27
abundance: few
d_gene: NA
j_gene: TRBJ2-7
CDR3nt: TGTGCCAGCAGGTCTCCGGGAACGGGCGAGCAGTACTTC
CDR3aa: CASRSPGTGEQYF

v_gene: TRBV7-2
abundance: NA
d_gene: NA
j_gene: TRBJ2-3
CDR3nt: TGTGCCAGCAGCTTTGCCTACACAGATACGCAGTATTTT
CDR3aa: CASSFAYTDTQYF

v_gene: TRBV30
abundance: once
d_gene: TRBD1
j_gene: TRBJ2-7
CDR3nt: TGTGCCTGGAGTGGACCAGGGACAGGGGTATCCGAGCAGTACTTC
CDR3aa: CAWSGPGTGVSEQYF

v_gene: TRBV4-3
abundance: NA
d_gene: TRBD1
j_gene: TRBJ2-3
CDR3nt: TGCGCCAGCAGCCAAGGATTATCCAGGGGGCGGCAAGATACGCAGTATTTT
CDR3aa: CASSQGLSRGRQDTQYF

v_gene: TRBV11-2
abundance: NA
d_gene: TRBD2
j_gene: TRBJ2-7
CDR3nt: TGTGCCAGCAGCTTACCGACTAGCGCCGCAACCACCGAGCAGTACTTC
CDR3aa: CASSLPTSAATTEQYF

v_gene: TRBV19
abundance: once
d_gene: NA
j_gene: TRBJ1-2
CDR3nt: TGTGCCAGTAGTCCGAGCTATCCAGGGGCCCTTAACTATGGCTACACCTTC
CDR3aa: CASSPSYPGALNYGYTF

v_gene: TRBV6-1
abundance: NA
d_gene: TRBD1
j_gene: TRBJ1-2
CDR3nt: TGTGCCAGCCTCGGGACAGGGGCCGCGACTTCACAGGGCTACACCTTC
CDR3aa: CASLGTGAATSQGYTF

v_gene: TRBV20-1
abundance: NA
d_gene: TRBD2
j_gene: TRBJ2-2
CDR3nt: TGCAGTGCGACCTCTAGCGGCACGAACACCGGGGAGCTGTTTTTT
CDR3aa: CSATSSGTNTGELFF

v_gene: TRBV6-2/TRBV6-3
abundance: few
d_gene: NA
j_gene: TRBJ1-2
CDR3nt: TGTGCCAGCAGTCAAGAACAGGGAGTATATGGCTACACCTTC
CDR3aa: CASSQEQGVYGYTF

v_gene: TRBV20-1
abundance: NA
d_gene: TRBD1
j_gene: TRBJ1-1
CDR3nt: TGCAGTGCCAGTCCGGGACAGGGGGTTACTGAAGCTTTCTTT
CDR3aa: CSASPGQGVTEAFF

v_gene: TRBV11-3
abundance: few
d_gene: NA
j_gene: TRBJ1-1
CDR3nt: TGTGCCAGCAGCTTAGATCTCAGCGGGGCGGGGCACACTGAAGCTTTCTTT
CDR3aa: CASSLDLSGAGHTEAFF

v_gene: TRBV7-2
abundance: NA
d_gene: NA
j_gene: TRBJ1-1
CDR3nt: TGTGCCAGCAGCTGGATGGGGGGTCGAACTGAAGCTTTCTTT
CDR3aa: CASSWMGGRTEAFF

v_gene: TRBV6-2/TRBV6-3
abundance: NA
d_gene: NA
j_gene: TRBJ1-5
CDR3nt: TGTGCCAGCAGTTACGGGTTAAGCAATCAGCCCCAGCATTTT
CDR3aa: CASSYGLSNQPQHF

v_gene: TRBV2
abundance: NA
d_gene: NA
j_gene: TRBJ1-1
CDR3nt: TGTGCCAGCAGTGAACAGGGTCCGAGCACTGAAGCTTTCTTT
CDR3aa: CASSEQGPSTEAFF

v_gene: TRBV7-8
abundance: NA
d_gene: TRBD1
j_gene: TRBJ1-5
CDR3nt: TGTGCCAGCAGCCTAGTGCATAGGGGACAGGGGGCCGAACAGCCCCAGCATTTT
CDR3aa: CASSLVHRGQGAEQPQHF

v_gene: TRBV20-1
abundance: few
d_gene: TRBD1
j_gene: TRBJ1-5
CDR3nt: TGCAGTGCTAGCCCTCCAGGGGGCCAGCAGCCCCAGCATTTT
CDR3aa: CSASPPGGQQPQHF

v_gene: TRBV28
abundance: NA
d_gene: NA
j_gene: TRBJ2-5
CDR3nt: TGTGCCAGCAGTTTAGAAACAGGGTGGCAAGAGACCCAGTACTTC
CDR3aa: CASSLETGWQETQYF

v_gene: TRBV6-2/TRBV6-3
abundance: few
d_gene: NA
j_gene: TRBJ1-2
CDR3nt: TGTGCCAGCAGCCAACAGGGACGGTCTGGCTACACCTTC
CDR3aa: CASSQQGRSGYTF

v_gene: TRBV7-2
abundance: NA
d_gene: TRBD1
j_gene: TRBJ1-2
CDR3nt: TGTGCCAGCAGCCCCACCCTGACAGGGTCCTATGGCTACACCTTC
CDR3aa: CASSPTLTGSYGYTF

v_gene: TRBV6-5
abundance: NA
d_gene: NA
j_gene: TRBJ1-2
CDR3nt: TGTGCCAGCAGTTATGACTTAAGGGGTAACCCTAACTATGGCTACACCTTC
CDR3aa: CASSYDLRGNPNYGYTF

v_gene: TRBV7-2
abundance: NA
d_gene: NA
j_gene: TRBJ2-2
CDR3nt: TGTGCCAGCAGCTTAGCACAAAGCACCGGGGAGCTGTTTTTT
CDR3aa: CASSLAQSTGELFF

v_gene: TRBV6-5
abundance: NA
d_gene: TRBD1
j_gene: TRBJ1-2
CDR3nt: TGTGCCAGCAGTTACTCGACAGGGGGGAATGATGGCTACACCTTC
CDR3aa: CASSYSTGGNDGYTF

v_gene: TRBV18
abundance: NA
d_gene: NA
j_gene: TRBJ2-3
CDR3nt: TGTGCCAGCTCACCAGACACTAGCACAGATACGCAGTATTTT
CDR3aa: CASSPDTSTDTQYF

v_gene: TRBV2
abundance: NA
d_gene: TRBD2
j_gene: TRBJ2-7
CDR3nt: TGTGCCAGCAGGGCGAGCGGGAGCGACGAGCAGTACTTC
CDR3aa: CASRASGSDEQYF

v_gene: TRBV6-1
abundance: NA
d_gene: TRBD1
j_gene: TRBJ2-1
CDR3nt: TGTGCCAGCATTCTCAGGGGGCGAGGGAATGAGCAGTTCTTC
CDR3aa: CASILRGRGNEQFF

v_gene: TRBV4-3
abundance: NA
d_gene: NA
j_gene: TRBJ2-5
CDR3nt: TGCGCCAGCAGCCAAGACGGTTTAGGGCAGGGACAAGAGACCCAGTACTTC
CDR3aa: CASSQDGLGQGQETQYF

v_gene: TRBV19
abundance: few
d_gene: NA
j_gene: TRBJ1-6
CDR3nt: TGTGCCAGTAGCCGGGTATTGATCGGGGCCACTATCGATTCACCCCTCCACTTT
CDR3aa: CASSRVLIGATIDSPLHF